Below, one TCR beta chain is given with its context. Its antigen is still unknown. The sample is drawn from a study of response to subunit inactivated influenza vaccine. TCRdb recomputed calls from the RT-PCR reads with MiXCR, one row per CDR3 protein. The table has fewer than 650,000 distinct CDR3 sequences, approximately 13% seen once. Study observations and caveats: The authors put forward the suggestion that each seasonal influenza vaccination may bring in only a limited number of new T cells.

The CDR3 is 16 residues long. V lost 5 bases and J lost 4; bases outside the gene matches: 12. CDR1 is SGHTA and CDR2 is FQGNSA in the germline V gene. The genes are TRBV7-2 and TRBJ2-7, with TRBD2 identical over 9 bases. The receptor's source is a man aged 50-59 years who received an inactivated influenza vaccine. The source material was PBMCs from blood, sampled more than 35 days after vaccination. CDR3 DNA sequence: TGTGCCAGCAGCCCGGGACTGGCGGGGGGGCGGTACGAGCAGTACTTC. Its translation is CASSPGLAGGRYEQYF. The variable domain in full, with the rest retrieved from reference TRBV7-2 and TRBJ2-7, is GAGVSQSPSNKVTEKGKDVELRCDPISGHTALYWYRQSLGQGLEFLIYFQGNSAPDKSGLPSDRFSAERTGGSVSTLTIQRTQQEDSAVYLCASSPGLAGGRYEQYFGPGTRLTVT.